This T cell receptor beta chain was found in a study of blood T cell repertoires in COVID-19. Study overall: The study drew acute and convalescent COVID-19 samples from the United States, Italy and Spain.

Measured with immunoSEQ multiplex PCR; TCRdb has only the in-frame clones, and not every one. The sample lists 100,000 to 150,000 clones, roughly 82% occurring once. Trimming took 4 bases from V and 5 from J; bases not matched to a gene: 8. This CDR3 comprises 15 residues. The germline V gene encodes CDR1 SGHVS and CDR2 FQNEAQ. The chain combines TRBV7-8 with TRBJ1-1, with 9 nucleotides matching TRBD1. The specimen was peripheral blood. The clonotype originates from a human donor in a cohort sampled during active COVID-19. This CDR3 reads CASSSTGGGRTEAFF. CDR3 nucleotide sequence: TGTGCCAGCAGCTCCACAGGGGGCGGCAGGACTGAAGCTTTCTTT.